One sample yielded the 10 T cell receptor beta chains listed below, sequenced in a study of identical twins (TCRdb year 2016). Libraries came from 5' RACE. TCRdb lists the instrument as Illumina HiSeq 2000. In TCRdb, the public reads were trimmed at Q25 with fastp and aligned with MiXCR, with productive beta chains retained. A single entry per CDR3 protein holds the most common genes and DNA from its merged rows. This sample gives about 150,000 distinct CDR3 sequences in total; around 3.6% of them show up just once. The ten largest clones capture 8.1% of the sample. The sample was memory T cells sorted from blood. Interpreted using the paper, the cell subset or site label stands for: CD45RO+ enriched T cells. Every receptor here comes from a young man in good health.

This clonotype was seen ten or more times. The V and J genes are TRBV12-3 or TRBV12-4 and TRBJ1-2; D is perhaps TRBD1 (6 bases). This CDR3 region has 14 residues. V gave up 4 bases and J gave up 8 bases, with 17 bases separating them. The CDR3 sequence: CASSYGGRTAGYTF. For the CDR3, the DNA is TGTGCCAGCAGTTACGGGGGCCGAACAGCGGGCTACACCTTC.

There are a few counts of this clonotype. The V call is TRBV28, the J call TRBJ1-5; D is ambiguous. With 10 bases removed from V and 0 bases from J, the gap between germline ends came to 13 bases. Germline loops: CDR1 MDHEN, CDR2 SYDVKM. The CDR3 is made up of 14 amino acids. The DNA of the CDR3 is TGTGCCACAGTCGGAGGCTATAGCAATCAGCCCCAGCATTTT. Protein sequence: CATVGGYSNQPQHF.

The table lists this clonotype with a few counts. The chain links TRBV6-1 to TRBJ2-3, with TRBD2 identical over 7 bases. The V segment lost 5 bases and the J segment 2 bases; nucleotides outside the gene matches: 7. This CDR3 region has 15 residues. Per germline, CDR1 MNHNS and CDR2 SASEGT. As DNA, the CDR3 is TGTGCCAGCAGTAGGGACTACCACAACACAGATACGCAGTATTTT. Amino acid sequence: CASSRDYHNTDTQYF.

The chain couples TRBV5-1 to TRBJ2-5; 9 bases match TRBD1. With V trimmed by 4 bases and J by 0 bases, 7 bases remained unmatched. The CDR3 totals 16 residues. The V gene's germline CDR1 is SGHRS and CDR2 YFSETQ. In DNA, the CDR3 is TGCGCCAGCAGCCGCGGGACAGGGAGGAACCAAGAGACCCAGTACTTC. Residues: CASSRGTGRNQETQYF.

This clonotype appeared many times. The chain is built from TRBV10-3 and TRBJ2-3; D unclear. CDR1 is ENHRY and CDR2 is SYGVKD in the germline V gene. The CDR3 runs 11 residues. V was trimmed by 6 bases and J by 1 base, leaving 2 bases between them. CDR3 amino acids: CAIRGTDTQYF. The CDR3 coding sequence is TGTGCCATCAGGGGCACAGATACGCAGTATTTT.

This clonotype showed up many times. The genes are TRBV5-6 and TRBJ2-2; unclear D gene. V gave up 0 bases and J gave up 6 bases, with 3 bases separating them. This CDR3 region has 12 residues. In germline, CDR1 is SGHDT, CDR2 YYEEEE. The CDR3 DNA sequence: TGTGCCAGCAGCTTGGGCGCCGGGGAGCTGTTTTTT. Protein sequence: CASSLGAGELFF.

This clonotype was counted at least ten times. CDR3: CSATTGLDTQYF. Written as DNA, the CDR3 is TGCAGTGCCACGACAGGGTTGGATACGCAGTATTTT. The chain has TRBV20-1 and TRBJ2-3; 7 bases match TRBD1. The CDR3 extends over 12 amino acids. The trim removed 6 bases at V and 6 bases at J, leaving 6 bases unmatched. In germline, CDR1 is DFQATT, CDR2 SNEGSKA (reference sequence).

This clonotype has at least ten counts. The chain recombines TRBV12-3 or TRBV12-4 with TRBJ2-5; 7 nucleotides align to TRBD2. V was pared by 3 bases and J by 3 bases, with 1 base of the junction left unmatched. The CDR3 is 13 amino acids. CDR3 region: CASSFGTKETQYF. CDR3 coding DNA: TGTGCCAGCAGTTTCGGGACTAAAGAGACCCAGTACTTC.

This clonotype was picked up many times. The gene calls are TRBV2 and TRBJ2-1; TRBD2 agrees at 9 bases. The CDR3 has 14 residues. The germline V gene has CDR1 SNHLY and CDR2 FYNNEI. V lost 2 bases, J lost 7 bases, and 3 bases stayed unmatched. The CDR3 here is CASSELAGRNEQFF. CDR3 nucleotide sequence: TGTGCCAGCAGTGAACTAGCGGGACGTAATGAGCAGTTCTTC. Combining the CDR3 with reference TRBV2 and TRBJ2-1 gives the whole variable domain EPEVTQTPSHQVTQMGQEVILRCVPISNHLYFYWYRQILGQKVEFLVSFYNNEISEKSEIFDDQFSVERPDGSNFTLKIRSTKLEDSAMYFCASSELAGRNEQFFGPGTRLTVL.

The sample holds many counts of this clonotype. The rearrangement uses TRBV28 and TRBJ2-4; D might be TRBD1 (6 bases). Germline lookup yields CDR1 MDHEN and CDR2 SYDVKM. CDR3 size: 17 residues. Trimming stripped 5 bases from V and 0 bases from J, with 17 bases between. CDR3 in DNA: TGTGCCAGCAGTCTCGACGCCCGACAGGTAGCCAAAAACATTCAGTACTTC. Translating it yields CASSLDARQVAKNIQYF.